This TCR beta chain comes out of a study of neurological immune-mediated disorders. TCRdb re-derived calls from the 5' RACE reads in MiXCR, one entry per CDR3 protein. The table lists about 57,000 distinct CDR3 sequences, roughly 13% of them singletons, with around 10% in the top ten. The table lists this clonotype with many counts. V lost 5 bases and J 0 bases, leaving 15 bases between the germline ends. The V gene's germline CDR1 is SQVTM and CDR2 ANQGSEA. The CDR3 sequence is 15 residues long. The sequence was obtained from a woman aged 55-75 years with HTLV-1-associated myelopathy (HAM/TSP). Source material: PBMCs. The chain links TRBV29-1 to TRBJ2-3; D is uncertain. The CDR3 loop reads CSVPFQAVSTDTQYF. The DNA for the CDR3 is TGCAGCGTTCCATTCCAGGCTGTGAGCACAGATACGCAGTATTTT.